This T cell receptor beta chain comes out of a study of blood T cell repertoires in COVID-19. Looking at the study overall: Two consecutive negative NP/OP PCR tests, clearance, or resolved symptoms defined Cohort 3 recovery.

The CDR3 covers 14 residues. Trimming took off 4 bases at V and 5 bases at J, with 15 bases between the two ends. Per germline, CDR1 SGHRS and CDR2 YFSETQ. Clones were sequenced by immunoSEQ multiplex PCR, and TCRdb holds only the in-frame ones, with some missing. The sample has 200,000 or so clones, roughly 84% seen once. Sequenced input: PBMCs or T cells enriched from blood (not recorded which). The gene calls are TRBV5-1 and TRBJ2-5; TRBD2 might be the D (6 bases). The origin of this receptor is a man aged 25-45 years in a cohort exposed to, infected with or recovered from COVID-19 (not recorded which). The CDR3 DNA is TGCGCCAGCAGCGGCGGGACCCCCTTCGAGACCCAGTACTTC. This codes for CASSGGTPFETQYF.